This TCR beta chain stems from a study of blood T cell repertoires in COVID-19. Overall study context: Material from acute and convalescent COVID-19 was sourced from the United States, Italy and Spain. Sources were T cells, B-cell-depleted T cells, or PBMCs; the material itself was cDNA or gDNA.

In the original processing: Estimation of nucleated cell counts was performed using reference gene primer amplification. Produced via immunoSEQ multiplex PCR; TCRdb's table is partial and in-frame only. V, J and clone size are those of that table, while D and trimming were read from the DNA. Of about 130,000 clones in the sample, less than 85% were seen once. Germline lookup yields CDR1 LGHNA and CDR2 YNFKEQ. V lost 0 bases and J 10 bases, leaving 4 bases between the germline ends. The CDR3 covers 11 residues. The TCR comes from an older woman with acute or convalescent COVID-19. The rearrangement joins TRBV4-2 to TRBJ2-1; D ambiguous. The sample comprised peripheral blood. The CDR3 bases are TGTGCCAGCAGCCAAGACGGGGAGCAGTTCTTC. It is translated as CASSQDGEQFF.